This is a list of T cell receptor beta chains from one sample in a study of blood T cell repertoires in COVID-19. Produced via immunoSEQ multiplex PCR; TCRdb's table is partial and in-frame only. This table has more than 200,000 clones, approximately 81% appearing once. The sample taken for sequencing was peripheral blood. These receptor sequences come from an elderly woman with COVID-19, enrolled during active disease. Both conserved end residues are part of each CDR3. A D gene is named only where the DNA matches it firmly. Not every row has a clone size; where given, it reads once, few, many or a size class.

TRBJ1-5,-,TRBV27,-,CASRGWGGNQPQHF,TGTGCCAGCCGGGGGTGGGGGGGCAATCAGCCCCAGCATTTT
TRBJ1-5,-,TRBV18,TRBD1,CASSPEGTGISYQPQHF,TGTGCCAGCTCACCAGAAGGGACAGGGATATCCTATCAGCCCCAGCATTTT
TRBJ2-7,-,TRBV7-9,TRBD1,CASSMTGQFTDEQYF,TGTGCCAGCAGCATGACAGGGCAGTTTACGGACGAGCAGTACTTC
TRBJ2-3,-,TRBV10-1,TRBD2,CASSYSGGAAYTQYF,TGCGCCAGCAGCTATAGCGGGGGGGCCGCTTATACGCAGTATTTT
TRBJ1-2,-,TRBV3-1/TRBV3-2,-,CASSQKGTGHRVRGGRYGYTF,TGTGCCAGCAGCCAAAAAGGGACTGGACACAGGGTAAGGGGAGGGCGCTATGGCTACACCTTC
TRBJ1-2,-,TRBV6-6,-,CASSYPEEGPGGYTF,TGTGCCAGCAGTTACCCCGAGGAGGGCCCGGGGGGCTACACCTTC
TRBJ2-1,once,TRBV7-2,-,CASSLVVTEHNEQFF,TGTGCCAGCAGCTTAGTCGTGACAGAACACAATGAGCAGTTCTTC
TRBJ1-3,once,TRBV9,-,CASSVEPSGSGNTIYF,TGTGCCAGCAGCGTAGAACCCTCCGGTTCTGGAAACACCATATATTTT
TRBJ1-2,-,TRBV7-9,TRBD1,CASSRRQGRGYGYTF,TGTGCCAGCAGCAGAAGACAGGGGCGAGGCTATGGCTACACCTTC
TRBJ2-1,-,TRBV7-3,-,CASSLGRGNNEQFF,TGTGCCAGCAGCTTAGGGCGGGGTAACAATGAGCAGTTCTTC
TRBJ2-3,once,TRBV5-4,-,CASSTPVSQDTQYF,TGTGCCAGCAGCACCCCCGTTAGCCAAGATACGCAGTATTTT
TRBJ2-1,-,TRBV9,TRBD2,CASTISGGSYNEQFF,TGTGCCAGCACCATAAGCGGGGGATCCTACAATGAGCAGTTCTTC
TRBJ1-6,-,TRBV5-5,-,CASSAVGGSDSPLHF,TGTGCCAGCAGCGCGGTGGGGGGAAGTGATTCACCCCTCCACTTT
TRBJ1-1,few,TRBV28,-,CASRPGQGHTEAFF,TGTGCCAGCAGACCTGGGCAGGGCCACACTGAAGCTTTCTTT
TRBJ2-1,-,TRBV3-1/TRBV3-2,-,CASSQVESEQFF,TGTGCCAGCAGCCAAGTGGAGAGTGAGCAGTTCTTC
TRBJ1-3,once,TRBV2,TRBD1,CASSTRQGQTGNTIYF,TGTGCCAGCAGCACACGACAGGGCCAGACTGGAAACACCATATATTTT
TRBJ1-1,-,TRBV28,-,CASRYSTRTENTEAFF,TGTGCCAGCAGATACTCGACCAGGACAGAGAACACTGAAGCTTTCTTT
TRBJ1-5,once,TRBV21-1,-,CASRCDRANSNQPQHF,TGTGCCAGCAGGTGTGACAGGGCTAATAGCAATCAGCCCCAGCATTTT
TRBJ1-1,-,TRBV6-5,-,CASSSDTFTEAFF,TGTGCCAGCAGCTCCGACACCTTCACTGAAGCTTTCTTT
TRBJ2-7,-,TRBV13,-,CASSLGRRREQYF,TGTGCCAGCAGCTTAGGCCGGAGGAGGGAGCAGTACTTC
TRBJ1-6,few,TRBV6-5,-,CASSDSRDNSPLHF,TGTGCCAGCAGTGACTCCCGGGATAATTCACCCCTCCACTTT
TRBJ1-2,-,TRBV3-1/TRBV3-2,-,CASSQDAGSGYGYTF,TGTGCCAGCAGCCAAGACGCAGGCAGCGGCTATGGCTACACCTTC
TRBJ1-6,-,TRBV19,-,CASSIPSDRYNSPLHF,TGTGCCAGTAGTATTCCGTCGGACAGATATAATTCACCCCTCCACTTT
TRBJ2-5,once,TRBV4-2,TRBD2,CASSQELSLAGGTLYETQYF,TGTGCCAGCAGCCAAGAGTTGTCCCTAGCGGGGGGGACCCTTTATGAGACCCAGTACTTC
TRBJ2-3,-,TRBV28,-,CASSLLGATDTQYF,TGTGCCAGCAGTTTACTGGGGGCCACAGATACGCAGTATTTT
TRBJ2-3,-,TRBV18,TRBD2,CASSQVPGGDTQYF,TGTGCCAGCTCCCAGGTCCCGGGGGGAGATACGCAGTATTTT
TRBJ1-5,once,TRBV3-1/TRBV3-2,-,CASSQASGGSNQPQHF,TGTGCCAGCAGCCAAGCTTCGGGTGGTAGCAATCAGCCCCAGCATTTT
TRBJ1-1,-,TRBV13,-,CASSLTPNTEAFF,TGTGCCAGCAGCCTCACACCGAACACTGAAGCTTTCTTT
TRBJ2-1,-,TRBV7-9,-,CASSVGSFVEQFF,TGTGCCAGCAGCGTAGGGAGCTTTGTTGAGCAGTTCTTC
TRBJ2-2,-,TRBV2,TRBD2,CASAGGGNTGELFF,TGTGCCAGCGCGGGGGGAGGGAACACCGGGGAGCTGTTTTTT
TRBJ1-6,-,TRBV6-4,-,CASSPETNSPLHF,TGTGCCAGCAGTCCAGAAACGAATTCACCCCTCCACTTT
TRBJ1-1,-,TRBV5-3,-,CARSSEKGRRAGDFF,TGTGCCAGAAGCTCCGAGAAAGGGCGAAGGGCAGGGGATTTCTTT
TRBJ2-1,-,TRBV11-2,-,CASSSGVVSYNEQFF,TGTGCCAGCAGCTCCGGGGTGGTCTCCTACAATGAGCAGTTCTTC
TRBJ1-1,-,TRBV28,-,CASSRGWSEAFF,TGTGCCAGCAGTAGGGGATGGTCAGAAGCTTTCTTT